This T cell receptor (beta chain) appears in the sequencing data of a study of shared clonotypes between healthy human individuals. TCRdb's table, derived via immunoSEQ multiplex PCR, lists solely in-frame clones and lacks some. The sample lists 1,400,000 or so clones; around 98.5% were seen once. Germline V gene lookup returns CDR1 SGHVS and CDR2 FQNEAQ. There are 16 residues in the CDR3. V was pared by 5 bases and J by 2 bases, with 7 bases of the junction left unmatched. Sequencing was done on a sample of naive CD4+ T cells sorted from blood. Subset given: CD45RA+ positively selected. The receptor was isolated from a young man in good health. The chain has TRBV7-8 and TRBJ2-2; TRBD1 aligns across 8 bases. As DNA, the CDR3 is TGTGCCAGCAGCCTCAGACAGGGGCCAAACACCGGGGAGCTGTTTTTT. This encodes CASSLRQGPNTGELFF. The complete variable domain, with remaining parts taken from reference TRBV7-8 and TRBJ2-2, reads GAGVSQSPRYKVAKRGQDVALRCDPISGHVSLFWYQQALGQGPEFLTYFQNEAQLDKSGLPSDRFFAERPEGSVSTLKIQRTQQEDSAVYLCASSLRQGPNTGELFFGEGSRLTVL.